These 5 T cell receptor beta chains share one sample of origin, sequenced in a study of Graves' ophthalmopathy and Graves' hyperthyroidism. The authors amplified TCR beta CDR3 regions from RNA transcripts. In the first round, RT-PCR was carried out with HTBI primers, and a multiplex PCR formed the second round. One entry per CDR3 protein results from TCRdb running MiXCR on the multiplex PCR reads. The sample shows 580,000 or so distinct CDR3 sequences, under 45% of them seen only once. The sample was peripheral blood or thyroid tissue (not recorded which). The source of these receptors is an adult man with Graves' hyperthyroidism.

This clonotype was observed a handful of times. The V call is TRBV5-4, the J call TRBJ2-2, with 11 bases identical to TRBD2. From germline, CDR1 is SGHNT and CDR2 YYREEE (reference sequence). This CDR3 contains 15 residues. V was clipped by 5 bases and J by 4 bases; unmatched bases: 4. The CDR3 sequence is CASRLAGAATGELFF. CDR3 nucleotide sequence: TGTGCCAGCAGACTAGCGGGAGCTGCCACCGGGGAGCTGTTTTTT.

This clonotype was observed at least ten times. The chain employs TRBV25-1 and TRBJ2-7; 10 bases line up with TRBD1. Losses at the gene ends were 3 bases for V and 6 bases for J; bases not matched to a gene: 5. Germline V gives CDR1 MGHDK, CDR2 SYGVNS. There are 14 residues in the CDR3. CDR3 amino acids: CASSEDRGSGEQYF. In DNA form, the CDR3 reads TGTGCCAGCAGTGAGGACAGGGGGTCCGGCGAGCAGTACTTC.

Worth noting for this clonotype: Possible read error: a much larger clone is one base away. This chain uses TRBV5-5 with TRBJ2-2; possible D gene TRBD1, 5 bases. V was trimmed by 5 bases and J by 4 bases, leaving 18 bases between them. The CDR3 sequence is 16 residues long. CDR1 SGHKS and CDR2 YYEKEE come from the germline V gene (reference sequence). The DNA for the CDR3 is TGTGCCAGCAGACGCACAGGCGCGATGAGCACCGGGGAGCTGTTTTTT. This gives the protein CASRRTGAMSTGELFF.

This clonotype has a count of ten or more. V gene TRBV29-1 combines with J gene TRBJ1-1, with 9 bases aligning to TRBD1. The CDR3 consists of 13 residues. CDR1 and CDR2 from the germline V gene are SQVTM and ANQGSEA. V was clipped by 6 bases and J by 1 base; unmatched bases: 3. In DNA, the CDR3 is TGCAGCGTCGCGGGACAGGGGAACACTGAAGCTTTCTTT. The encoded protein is CSVAGQGNTEAFF.

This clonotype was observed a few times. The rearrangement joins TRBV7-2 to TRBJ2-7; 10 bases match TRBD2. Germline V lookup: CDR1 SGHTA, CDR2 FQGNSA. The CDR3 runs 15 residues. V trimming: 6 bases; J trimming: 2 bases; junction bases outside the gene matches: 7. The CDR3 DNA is TGTGCCAGCAGGCTTAGCGGGGGGCCGGCCTACGAGCAGTACTTC. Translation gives CASRLSGGPAYEQYF.